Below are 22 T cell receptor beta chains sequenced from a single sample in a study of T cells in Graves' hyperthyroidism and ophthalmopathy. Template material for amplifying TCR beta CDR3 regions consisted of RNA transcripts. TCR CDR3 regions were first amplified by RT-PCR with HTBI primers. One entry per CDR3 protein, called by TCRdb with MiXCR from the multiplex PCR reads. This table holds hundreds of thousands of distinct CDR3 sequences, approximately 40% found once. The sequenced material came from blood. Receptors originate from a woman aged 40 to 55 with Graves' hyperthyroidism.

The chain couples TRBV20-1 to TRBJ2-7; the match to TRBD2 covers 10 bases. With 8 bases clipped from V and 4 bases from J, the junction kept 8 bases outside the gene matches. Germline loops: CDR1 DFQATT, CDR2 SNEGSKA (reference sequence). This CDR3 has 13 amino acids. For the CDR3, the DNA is TGCAGTACGACCGGACTAGCGGATTACGAGCAGTACTTC. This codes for CSTTGLADYEQYF.

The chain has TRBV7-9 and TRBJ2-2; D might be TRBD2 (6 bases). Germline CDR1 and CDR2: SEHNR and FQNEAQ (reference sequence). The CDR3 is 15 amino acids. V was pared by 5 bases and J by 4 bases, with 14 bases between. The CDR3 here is CASSQPGGPTGELFF. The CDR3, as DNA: TGTGCCAGCAGCCAACCCGGGGGTCCCACCGGGGAGCTGTTTTTT.

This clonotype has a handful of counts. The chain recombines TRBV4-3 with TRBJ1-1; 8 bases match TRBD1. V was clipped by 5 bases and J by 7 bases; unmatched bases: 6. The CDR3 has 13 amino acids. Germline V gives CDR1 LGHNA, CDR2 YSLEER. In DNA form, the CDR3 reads TGCGCCAGCAGCAAACCGGGACAGGATGAAGCTTTCTTT. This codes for CASSKPGQDEAFF.

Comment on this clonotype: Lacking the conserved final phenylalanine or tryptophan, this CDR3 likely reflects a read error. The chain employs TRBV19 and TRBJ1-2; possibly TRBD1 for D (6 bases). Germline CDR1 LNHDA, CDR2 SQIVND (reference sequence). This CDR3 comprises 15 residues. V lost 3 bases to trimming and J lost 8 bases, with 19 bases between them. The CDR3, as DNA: TGTGCCAGTAGTATCTCTTCTCAGGGGCGATTCGGCTACACCATC. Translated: CASSISSQGRFGYTI.

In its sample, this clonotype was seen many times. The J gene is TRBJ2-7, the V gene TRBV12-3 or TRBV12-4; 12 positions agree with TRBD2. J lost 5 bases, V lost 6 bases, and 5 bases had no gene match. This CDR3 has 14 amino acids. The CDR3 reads CASSASGRANEQYF. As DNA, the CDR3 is TGTGCCAGCAGCGCTAGCGGGAGGGCCAACGAGCAGTACTTC.

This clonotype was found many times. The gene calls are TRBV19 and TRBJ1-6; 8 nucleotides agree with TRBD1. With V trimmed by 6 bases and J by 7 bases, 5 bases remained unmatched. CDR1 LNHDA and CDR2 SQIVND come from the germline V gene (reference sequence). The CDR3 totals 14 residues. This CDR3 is CASRGQGRNSPLHF. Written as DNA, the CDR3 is TGTGCCAGTAGAGGACAGGGAAGAAATTCACCCCTCCACTTT.

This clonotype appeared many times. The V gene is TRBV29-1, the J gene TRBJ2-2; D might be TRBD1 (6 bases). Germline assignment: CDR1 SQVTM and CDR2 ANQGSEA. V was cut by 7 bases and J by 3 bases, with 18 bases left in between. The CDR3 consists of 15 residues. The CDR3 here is CSASGVGWDTGELFF. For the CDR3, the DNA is TGCAGCGCCTCAGGGGTGGGATGGGACACCGGGGAGCTGTTTTTT.

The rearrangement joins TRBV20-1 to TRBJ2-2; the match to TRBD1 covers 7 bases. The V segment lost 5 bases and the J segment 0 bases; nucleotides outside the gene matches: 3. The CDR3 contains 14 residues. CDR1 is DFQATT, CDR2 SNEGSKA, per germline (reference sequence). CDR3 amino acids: CSAPGQPNTGELFF. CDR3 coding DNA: TGCAGTGCTCCGGGACAGCCGAACACCGGGGAGCTGTTTTTT.

The CDR3 is CASRKRDLGYGYTF. The CDR3 DNA is TGTGCCAGCAGAAAAAGGGACCTAGGCTATGGCTACACCTTC. The chain has TRBV6-5 and TRBJ1-2; D is possibly TRBD1 (5 bases). Trimming cost V 6 bases and J 4 bases, with 15 bases left between them. The CDR3 extends over 14 amino acids. CDR1 and CDR2 from the germline V gene are MNHEY and SVGAGI.

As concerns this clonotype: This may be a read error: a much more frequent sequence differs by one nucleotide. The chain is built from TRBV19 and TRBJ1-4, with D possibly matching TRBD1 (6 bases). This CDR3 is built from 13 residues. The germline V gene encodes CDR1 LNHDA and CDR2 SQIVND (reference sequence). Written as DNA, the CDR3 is TGTGCCGGTAGTATACAGGGAAAAGAAAAACTGTTTTTT. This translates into CAGSIQGKEKLFF.

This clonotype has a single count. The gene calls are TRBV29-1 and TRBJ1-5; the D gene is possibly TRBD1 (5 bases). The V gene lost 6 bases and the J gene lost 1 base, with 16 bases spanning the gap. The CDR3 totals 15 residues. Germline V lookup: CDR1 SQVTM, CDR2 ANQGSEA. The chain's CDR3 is CSVIDRFNSNQPQHF. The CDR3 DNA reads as TGCAGCGTCATCGACAGATTTAACAGCAATCAGCCCCAGCATTTT.

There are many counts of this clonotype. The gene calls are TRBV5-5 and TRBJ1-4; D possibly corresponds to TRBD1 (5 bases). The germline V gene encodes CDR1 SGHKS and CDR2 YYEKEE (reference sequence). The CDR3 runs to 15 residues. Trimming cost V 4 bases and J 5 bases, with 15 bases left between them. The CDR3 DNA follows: TGTGCCAGCAGCGCGGGACCGGAGGCCAATGAAAAACTGTTTTTT. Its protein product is CASSAGPEANEKLFF.

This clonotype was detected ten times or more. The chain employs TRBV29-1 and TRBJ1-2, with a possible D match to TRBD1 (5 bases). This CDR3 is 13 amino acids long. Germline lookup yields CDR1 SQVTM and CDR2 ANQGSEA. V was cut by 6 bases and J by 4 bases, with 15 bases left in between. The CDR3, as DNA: TGCAGCGTGAATCAGGGTTGGACCTATGGCTACACCTTC. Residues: CSVNQGWTYGYTF. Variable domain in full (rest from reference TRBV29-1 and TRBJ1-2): SAVISQKPSRDICQRGTSLTIQCQVDSQVTMMFWYRQQPGQSLTLIATANQGSEATYESGFVIDKFPISRPNLTFSTLTVSNMSPEDSSIYLCSVNQGWTYGYTFGSGTRLTVV.

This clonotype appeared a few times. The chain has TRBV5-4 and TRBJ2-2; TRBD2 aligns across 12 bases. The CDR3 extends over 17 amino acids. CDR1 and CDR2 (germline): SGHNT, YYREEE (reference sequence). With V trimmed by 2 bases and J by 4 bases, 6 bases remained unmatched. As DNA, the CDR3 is TGTGCCAGCAGCTTCTCCTCTAGCGGGAGGGCCACCGGGGAGCTGTTTTTT. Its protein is CASSFSSSGRATGELFF.

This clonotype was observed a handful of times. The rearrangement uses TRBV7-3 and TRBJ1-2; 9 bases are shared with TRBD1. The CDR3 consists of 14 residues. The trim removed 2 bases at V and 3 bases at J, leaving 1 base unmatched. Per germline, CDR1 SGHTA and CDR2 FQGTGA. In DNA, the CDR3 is TGTGCCAGCAGCTTACGACAGGGGGACTATGGCTACACCTTC. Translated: CASSLRQGDYGYTF.

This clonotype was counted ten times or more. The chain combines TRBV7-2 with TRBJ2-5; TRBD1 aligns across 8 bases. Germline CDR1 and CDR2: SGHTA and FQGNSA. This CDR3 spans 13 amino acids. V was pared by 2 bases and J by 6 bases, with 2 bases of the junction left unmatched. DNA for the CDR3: TGTGCCAGCAGCTTACAGGGGGCGAAGACCCAGTACTTC. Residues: CASSLQGAKTQYF.

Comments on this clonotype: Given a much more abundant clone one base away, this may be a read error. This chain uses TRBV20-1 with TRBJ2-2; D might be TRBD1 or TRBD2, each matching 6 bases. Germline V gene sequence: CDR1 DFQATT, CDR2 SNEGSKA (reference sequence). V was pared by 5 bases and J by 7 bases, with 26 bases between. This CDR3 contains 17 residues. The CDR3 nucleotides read TGCAGTGCTGGCCCCGCCGCGACAGGCCAGGGAGGCGGGGAGCTGTTTTTT. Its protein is CSAGPAATGQGGGELFF.

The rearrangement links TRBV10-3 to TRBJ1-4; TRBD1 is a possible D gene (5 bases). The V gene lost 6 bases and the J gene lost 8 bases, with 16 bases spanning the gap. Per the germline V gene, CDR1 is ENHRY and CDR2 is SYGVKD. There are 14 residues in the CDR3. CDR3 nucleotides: TGTGCCATCAGCCCGGGACTCGGTAGGGAAAAACTGTTTTTT. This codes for CAISPGLGREKLFF.

The CDR3 protein is CASSMSRAAGELFF. The CDR3 DNA is TGTGCCAGTAGTATGAGCAGGGCGGCCGGGGAGCTGTTTTTT. The V gene is TRBV19, the J gene TRBJ2-2; a possible D gene is TRBD1 (5 bases). This CDR3 region has 14 residues. Germline V lookup: CDR1 LNHDA, CDR2 SQIVND (reference sequence). With 3 bases removed from V and 6 bases from J, the gap between germline ends came to 11 bases.

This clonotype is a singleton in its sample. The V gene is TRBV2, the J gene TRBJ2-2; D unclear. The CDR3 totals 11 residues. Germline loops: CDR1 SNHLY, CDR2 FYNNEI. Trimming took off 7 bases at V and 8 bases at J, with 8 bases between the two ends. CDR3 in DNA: TGTGCCAGCACCATGACAGGGGAGCTGTTTTTT. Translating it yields CASTMTGELFF.

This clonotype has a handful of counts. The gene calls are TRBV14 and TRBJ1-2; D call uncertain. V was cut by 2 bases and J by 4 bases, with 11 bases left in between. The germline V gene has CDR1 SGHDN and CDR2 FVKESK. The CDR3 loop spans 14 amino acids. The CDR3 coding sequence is TGTGCCAGCAGCCAACGGGCAGTGACCTATGGCTACACCTTC. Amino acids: CASSQRAVTYGYTF.

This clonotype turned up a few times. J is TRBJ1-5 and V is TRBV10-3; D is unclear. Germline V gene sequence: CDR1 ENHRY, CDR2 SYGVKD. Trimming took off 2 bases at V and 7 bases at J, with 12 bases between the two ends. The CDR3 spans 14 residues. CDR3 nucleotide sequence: TGTGCCATCAGTGAGGGGGAGCTCGCCCAGCCCCAGCATTTT. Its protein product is CAISEGELAQPQHF.